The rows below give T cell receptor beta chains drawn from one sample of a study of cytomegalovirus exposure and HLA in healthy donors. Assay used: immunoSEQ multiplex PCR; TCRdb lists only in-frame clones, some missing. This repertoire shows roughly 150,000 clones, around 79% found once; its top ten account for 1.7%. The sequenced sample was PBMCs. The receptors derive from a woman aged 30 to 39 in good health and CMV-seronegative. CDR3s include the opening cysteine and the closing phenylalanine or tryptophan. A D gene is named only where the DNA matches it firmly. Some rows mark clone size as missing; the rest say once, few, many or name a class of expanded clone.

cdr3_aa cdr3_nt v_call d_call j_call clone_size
CASSLVGGAADTQYF TGTGCCAGCAGCTTAGTCGGCGGGGCGGCAGATACGCAGTATTTT TRBV11-2 NA TRBJ2-3 few
CAISEPRSPNSPLHF TGTGCCATCAGTGAACCCCGGTCCCCGAATTCACCCCTCCACTTT TRBV10-3 NA TRBJ1-6 once
CASSPPGTGNNEQFF TGCGCCAGCAGCCCTCCAGGGACAGGTAACAATGAGCAGTTCTTC TRBV5-1 TRBD1 TRBJ2-1 NA
CASSGGAGTQYF TGTGCCAGTAGCGGGGGGGCCGGTACGCAGTATTTT TRBV7-3 TRBD2 TRBJ2-3 NA
CASGLSSPGGLVSYGYTF TGTGCCAGCGGTCTTTCGTCCCCCGGGGGGTTAGTGTCCTATGGCTACACCTTC TRBV9 NA TRBJ1-2 once
CSVYRGHGYTF TGCAGCGTTTACAGGGGCCACGGCTACACCTTC TRBV29-1 TRBD1 TRBJ1-2 NA
CASSPGTGRTEAFF TGTGCCAGCAGTCCCGGGACAGGGCGGACTGAAGCTTTCTTT TRBV6-6 TRBD1 TRBJ1-1 NA
CASSAGQGDYGYTF TGTGCCAGCAGCGCGGGACAGGGTGATTATGGCTACACCTTC TRBV9 TRBD1 TRBJ1-2 NA
CASSPGQGTSRVGEQFF TGCGCCAGCAGCCCCGGACAGGGGACATCCCGGGTTGGTGAGCAGTTCTTC TRBV10-1 TRBD1 TRBJ2-1 NA
CASSLPGQGTNEQFF TGTGCCAGCAGCTTGCCCGGACAGGGGACCAATGAGCAGTTCTTC TRBV5-6 TRBD1 TRBJ2-1 few
CAWVRTGAGNTQYF TGTGCCTGGGTTAGGACAGGGGCCGGCAATACGCAGTATTTT TRBV30 TRBD1 TRBJ2-3 NA
CASSGTHRAGGLGEQYF TGCGCCAGCAGCGGAACTCACCGAGCAGGGGGACTAGGCGAGCAATACTTC TRBV5-1 NA TRBJ2-7 NA
CASSLARLEAETQYF TGCGCCAGCAGCTTGGCACGGCTAGAGGCAGAGACCCAGTACTTC TRBV5-1 NA TRBJ2-5 once
CASSLAGGSTSETQYF TGTGCCAGCAGCTTGGCAGGGGGAAGCACCTCAGAGACCCAGTACTTC TRBV5-4 TRBD1 TRBJ2-5 once
CASSLGGGTMNTEAFF TGTGCCAGCAGCTTAGGGGGGGGGACAATGAACACTGAAGCTTTCTTT TRBV7-9 NA TRBJ1-1 NA
CASSEAGGTQYF TGTGCCAGCAGTGAAGCGGGAGGGACCCAGTACTTC TRBV6-1 NA TRBJ2-5 NA
CASSTIDTLYGYTF TGCGCCAGCAGCACCATCGACACCCTCTATGGCTACACCTTC TRBV5-1 NA TRBJ1-2 NA
CARRTRQNTEAFF TGTGCCAGACGAACCCGACAGAACACTGAAGCTTTCTTT TRBV27 NA TRBJ1-1 NA
CASSYASGGAYEQFF TGTGCCAGCAGCTATGCTAGCGGGGGGGCTTATGAGCAGTTCTTC TRBV7-6 TRBD2 TRBJ2-1 NA
CASSIGGSHTGYGEAFF TGTGCCAGTAGTATAGGAGGGAGTCACACAGGGTATGGTGAAGCTTTCTTT TRBV19 NA TRBJ1-1 once
CASTDPGQGSYEQYF TGTGCCAGCACGGACCCGGGACAGGGGTCCTACGAGCAGTACTTC TRBV6-5 TRBD1 TRBJ2-7 NA